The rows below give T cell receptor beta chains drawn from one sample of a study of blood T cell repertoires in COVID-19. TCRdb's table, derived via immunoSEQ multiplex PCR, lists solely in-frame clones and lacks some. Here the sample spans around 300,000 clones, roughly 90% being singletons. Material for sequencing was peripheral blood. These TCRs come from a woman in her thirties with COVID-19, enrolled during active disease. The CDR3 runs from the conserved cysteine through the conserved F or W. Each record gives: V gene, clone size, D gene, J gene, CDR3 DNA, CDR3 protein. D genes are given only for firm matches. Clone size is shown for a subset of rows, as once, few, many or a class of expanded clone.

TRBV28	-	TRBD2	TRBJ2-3	TGTGCCAGCAGTTTAGCGCCCGGGGGGGGCACAGATACGCAGTATTTT	CASSLAPGGGTDTQYF
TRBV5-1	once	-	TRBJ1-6	TGCGCCAGCAGCTTAGGGGCCTCTAATTCACCCCTCCACTTT	CASSLGASNSPLHF
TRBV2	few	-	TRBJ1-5	TGTGCCAGCAAGAGGTCAGTCAATCAGCCCCAGCATTTT	CASKRSVNQPQHF
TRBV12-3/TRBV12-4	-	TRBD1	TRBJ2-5	TGTGCCAGCAGTACAGGGGGCTACGAGACCCAGTACTTC	CASSTGGYETQYF
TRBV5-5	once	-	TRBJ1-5	TGTGCCAGCAGCTTGGAACTAGGTGAGAGTCAGCCCCAGCATTTT	CASSLELGESQPQHF
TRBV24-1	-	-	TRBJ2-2	TGTGCCACCAGTGATTTTGCACAGACGAACACCGGGGAGCTGTTTTTT	CATSDFAQTNTGELFF
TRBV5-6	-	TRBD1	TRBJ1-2	TGTGCCAGCAGCGCTCCGGGACAGACCTATGGCTACACCTTC	CASSAPGQTYGYTF
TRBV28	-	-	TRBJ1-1	TGTGCCAGCAGTCCCACCCGCGTATTTGAAGCTTTCTTT	CASSPTRVFEAFF
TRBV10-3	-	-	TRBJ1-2	TGTGCCATCATGGGGGGGGACTATGGCTACACCTTC	CAIMGGDYGYTF
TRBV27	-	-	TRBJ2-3	TGTGCCAGCAGTTTCTGGAGGGGCCTCACAGATACGCAGTATTTT	CASSFWRGLTDTQYF
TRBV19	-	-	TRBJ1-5	TGTGCCAGTAGTGCCGCAGGCCAGCCCCAGCATTTT	CASSAAGQPQHF
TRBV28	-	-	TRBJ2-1	TGTGCCAGCAGTCTGTATGAGCAGTTCTTC	CASSLYEQFF